This T cell receptor beta chain was sequenced during a study of T cells in Graves' hyperthyroidism and ophthalmopathy. Study-wide findings and caveats: Median prediction lead before ophthalmopathy onset was around 7 months with the model.

Patients aged 18 to 65 had newly diagnosed hyperthyroidism that had lasted under 2 months. What was amplified from RNA transcripts were TCR beta CDR3 regions. HTBI primers were employed in a first-round RT-PCR of the TCR CDR3. TCRdb independently ran MiXCR on the multiplex PCR reads; one entry per CDR3 protein. This sample carries 550,000 to 800,000 distinct CDR3 sequences, about 17% of them seen once, and the ten largest clones take around 8%. The CDR3 extends over 14 amino acids. The germline gives CDR1 SGHVS, CDR2 FQNEAQ. The J segment lost 2 bases and the V segment lost 5 bases, leaving 6 bases of the junction unmatched. This clonotype was seen more than once but under ten times. Its antigen is undetermined.

This sequence originates from a man younger than 35 with Graves' hyperthyroidism. The chain joins TRBV7-8 to TRBJ2-7, with 7 bases that match TRBD1. The sequenced material came from blood. The CDR3 DNA reads TGTGCCAGCAGCCCGTACAGGGGTCCCTACGAGCAGTACTTC. Residues: CASSPYRGPYEQYF. The whole variable domain, filled in from reference TRBV7-8 and TRBJ2-7, reads GAGVSQSPRYKVAKRGQDVALRCDPISGHVSLFWYQQALGQGPEFLTYFQNEAQLDKSGLPSDRFFAERPEGSVSTLKIQRTQQEDSAVYLCASSPYRGPYEQYFGPGTRLTVT.